These T cell receptor beta chains were read from a single sample in a study of shared T cell receptors in the human thymus. The assay was immunoSEQ multiplex PCR, and TCRdb's table has in-frame clones only and misses some. Among under 850,000 clones listed, 85% to 90% were seen once. The same specimen was also included in a second study, on human thymus T cells.

Sequences were obtained from thymocytes. These receptors came from a boy under two years old with a congenital heart defect. The CDR3 runs from the conserved cysteine through the conserved F or W. Fields, in order: J gene, D gene, clone size, V gene, CDR3 protein, CDR3 DNA. A D gene is named only where the DNA matches it firmly. Clone size is not always given. Where it is, it says once, few, many or a class for expanded clones.

TRBJ2-1 - - TRBV1 CTSSPPDSSYNEQFF TGCACCAGCAGCCCCCCGGACTCCTCCTACAATGAGCAGTTCTTC
TRBJ1-1 - few TRBV4-1 CASSQDAAGVVTEAFF TGCGCCAGCAGCCAAGATGCGGCAGGGGTGGTCACTGAAGCTTTCTTT
TRBJ1-2 - - TRBV23-1 CASSQSSVDTGMVRHGYTF TGCGCCAGCAGTCAATCCTCCGTGGACACAGGGATGGTGCGTCATGGCTACACCTTC
TRBJ1-2 - - TRBV28 CASSSHRFWASAHYGYTF TGTGCCAGCAGTTCGCATAGGTTCTGGGCTTCGGCGCACTATGGCTACACCTTC
TRBJ2-7 - - TRBV5-1 CASSEWGLYEQYF TGCGCCAGCAGCGAATGGGGGCTTTACGAGCAGTACTTC
TRBJ2-1 TRBD1 - TRBV12-5 CASGLGTGVHYNEQFF TGTGCTAGTGGTTTGGGGACAGGGGTTCACTACAATGAGCAGTTCTTC
TRBJ2-2 TRBD2 - TRBV6-4 CASSPGTSGRKNTGELFF TGTGCCAGCAGCCCCGGGACTAGCGGGAGGAAGAACACCGGGGAGCTGTTTTTT
TRBJ1-5 - - TRBV28 CASRQDGWGNQPQHF TGTGCCAGCAGACAGGACGGATGGGGTAATCAGCCCCAGCATTTT
TRBJ1-3 - - TRBV29-1 CSVEEGGSGNTIYF TGCAGCGTTGAAGAAGGGGGTTCTGGAAACACCATATATTTT
TRBJ2-7 - - TRBV11-3 CASSFSGGPYEQYF TGTGCCAGCAGCTTCTCCGGGGGACCCTACGAGCAGTACTTC
TRBJ1-3 - few TRBV27 CASSPDSVSGNTIYF TGTGCCAGCAGCCCGGACTCAGTCTCTGGAAACACCATATATTTT
TRBJ2-1 TRBD2 few TRBV7-9 CASSLVDLAGGPSWNEQFF TGTGCCAGCAGCTTAGTTGACCTAGCGGGAGGGCCCTCGTGGAATGAGCAGTTCTTC
TRBJ2-5 TRBD2 - TRBV29-1 CSVDEREYQETQYF TGCAGCGTTGACGAGCGGGAGTACCAAGAGACCCAGTACTTC
TRBJ1-2 TRBD1 - TRBV11-3 CASSLAATGEWQCYGYTF TGTGCCAGCAGCTTAGCCGCGACAGGGGAGTGGCAGTGCTATGGCTACACCTTC
TRBJ2-2 TRBD2 once TRBV7-2 CASSAPGLAGEEDTGELFF TGTGCCAGCAGCGCCCCGGGACTAGCGGGAGAGGAGGACACCGGGGAGCTGTTTTTT
TRBJ2-7 TRBD2 - TRBV27 CASSSGLAGGPVYEQYF TGTGCCAGCAGTTCGGGACTAGCGGGAGGGCCGGTCTACGAGCAGTACTTC
TRBJ1-1 - - TRBV5-6 CASSVQGMNTEAFF TGTGCCAGCAGCGTACAGGGCATGAACACTGAAGCTTTCTTT
TRBJ2-1 TRBD2 few TRBV29-1 CSVEPTSGAYYNEQFF TGCAGCGTTGAACCGACTAGCGGAGCTTATTACAATGAGCAGTTCTTC
TRBJ2-7 TRBD2 - TRBV25-1 CASSEPGLAGGDEQYF TGTGCCAGCAGTGAACCGGGACTAGCGGGAGGAGACGAGCAGTACTTC
TRBJ1-3 TRBD1 - TRBV11-1 CASSLRDRVQGNTIYF TGTGCCAGCAGCTTAAGGGACAGGGTACAAGGAAACACCATATATTTT
TRBJ2-7 TRBD2 - TRBV4-2 CASSQVGEREVFSYEQYF TGTGCCAGCAGCCAAGTTGGAGAGCGGGAGGTCTTCTCCTACGAGCAGTACTTC
TRBJ2-2 - - TRBV12-5 CASGLVRGHSNTGELFF TGTGCTAGTGGTTTGGTACGTGGGCACTCGAACACCGGGGAGCTGTTTTTT
TRBJ1-1 - - TRBV4-2 CASSQVVRGMNTEAFF TGTGCCAGCAGCCAAGTGGTAAGGGGAATGAACACTGAAGCTTTCTTT
TRBJ2-2 - - TRBV11-3 CASSLSGPNTGELFF TGTGCCAGCAGCTTAAGTGGGCCGAACACCGGGGAGCTGTTTTTT
TRBJ2-7 TRBD1 - TRBV4-1 CASSQAVGTEPYEQYF TGCGCCAGCAGCCAAGCAGTGGGGACAGAGCCCTACGAGCAGTACTTC
TRBJ2-1 - - TRBV10-1 CASSEGGQGPDNEQFF TGCGCCAGCAGTGAGGGTGGTCAGGGGCCGGACAATGAGCAGTTCTTC
TRBJ2-1 TRBD2 - TRBV9 CASSVAGLAGPTGEQFF TGTGCCAGCAGCGTAGCGGGACTAGCGGGACCCACGGGTGAGCAGTTCTTC
TRBJ2-3 - - TRBV27 CASSFSPKGRDLSTDTQYF TGTGCCAGCAGTTTCTCCCCTAAGGGGCGGGACCTTAGCACAGATACGCAGTATTTT
TRBJ2-3 TRBD2 - TRBV7-9 CASSYRDYRYF TGTGCCAGCAGCTACCGGGACTATAGGTATTTT
TRBJ2-3 TRBD2 - TRBV7-8 CASSLPPGGFRTSGRTDTQYF TGTGCCAGCAGCTTACCCCCGGGTGGCTTTCGGACTAGCGGGAGGACAGATACGCAGTATTTT
TRBJ1-1 - - TRBV5-1 CASSLGYQMNTEAFF TGCGCCAGCAGCTTGGGTTATCAGATGAACACTGAAGCTTTCTTT
TRBJ2-7 TRBD1 - TRBV28 CASSPSPRQGPSYEQYF TGTGCCAGCAGTCCCTCCCCCCGACAGGGCCCATCCTACGAGCAGTACTTC
TRBJ2-3 TRBD2 few TRBV5-6 CASSLGDYFTDTQYF TGTGCCAGCAGCTTGGGGGACTACTTCACAGATACGCAGTATTTT
TRBJ2-3 - - TRBV7-2 CASTQMQYF TGTGCCAGCACCCAAATGCAGTATTTT
TRBJ2-3 - - TRBV18 CASSPSIRTDTQYF TGTGCCAGCTCACCTTCCATCCGCACAGATACGCAGTATTTT
TRBJ2-1 - - TRBV30 CAWSGRQPLGNEQFF TGTGCCTGGAGCGGGCGACAGCCCCTAGGGAATGAGCAGTTCTTC
TRBJ2-2 TRBD1 - TRBV5-5 CAARQGVTGELFF TGTGCCGCAAGACAGGGAGTGACCGGGGAGCTGTTTTTT
TRBJ2-3 - - TRBV18 CASSPPFRDTQYF TGTGCCAGCTCACCGCCCTTTCGGGATACGCAGTATTTT
TRBJ2-7 TRBD1 - TRBV6-1 CASSGPGQGFHEQYF TGTGCCAGCAGTGGACCGGGACAGGGCTTCCACGAGCAGTACTTC
TRBJ1-1 - - TRBV27 CASSLSSKGFYTEAFF TGTGCCAGCAGTTTATCGAGTAAGGGGTTTTATACTGAAGCTTTCTTT
TRBJ2-1 TRBD2 - TRBV7-9 CASTLKGLLAHGEQFF TGTGCCAGCACCCTAAAGGGACTACTAGCCCACGGTGAGCAGTTCTTC